These 32 T cell receptor beta chains share one sample of origin, sequenced in a study of blood T cell repertoires in COVID-19. Method: immunoSEQ multiplex PCR; TCRdb's copy keeps in-frame clones and lacks some. The table includes under 95,000 clones, around 79% detected once. Sequencing used peripheral blood. These receptors were taken from a man in his fifties with active or convalescent COVID-19.

The rearrangement joins TRBV4-2 to TRBJ2-7; D call uncertain. V lost 0 bases and J 4 bases, leaving 10 bases between the germline ends. The CDR3 spans 14 residues. Germline V gives CDR1 LGHNA, CDR2 YNFKEQ. CDR3: CASSQERLTYEQYF. The CDR3 nucleotides are TGTGCCAGCAGCCAAGAGCGGTTGACGTACGAGCAGTACTTC.

The chain couples TRBV6-1 to TRBJ2-3, with 8 bases that match TRBD2. V was pared by 2 bases and J by 3 bases, with 7 bases of the junction left unmatched. There are 16 residues in the CDR3. Germline lookup yields CDR1 MNHNS and CDR2 SASEGT. CDR3 coding DNA: TGTGCCAGCAGTGAACATATAAGCGGGGGAACAGATACGCAGTATTTT. It specifies CASSEHISGGTDTQYF.

This chain connects TRBV4-1 to TRBJ2-2; D perhaps matches TRBD1 (6 bases). Germline V gene sequence: CDR1 MGHRA, CDR2 YSYEKL. V gave up 3 bases and J gave up 2 bases, with 19 bases separating them. The CDR3 extends over 18 amino acids. The CDR3 spells CASSHPGQGQPNTGELFF. CDR3 nucleotide sequence: TGCGCCAGCAGCCATCCTGGTCAAGGACAGCCAAACACCGGGGAGCTGTTTTTT.

The genes are TRBV28 and TRBJ1-4; 9 bases map to TRBD1. The CDR3 is 16 amino acids. Unmatched junction bases numbered 11, after V lost 5 bases and J lost 7 bases. Germline V lookup: CDR1 MDHEN, CDR2 SYDVKM. The CDR3 spells CASSTPGQGEGEKLFF. The CDR3 bases are TGTGCCAGCAGTACCCCGGGACAGGGTGAGGGTGAAAAACTGTTTTTT.

J is TRBJ2-2 and V is TRBV30; tentatively, D is TRBD1 (6 bases). V gave up 3 bases and J gave up 8 bases, with 16 bases separating them. Germline loops: CDR1 GTSNPN, CDR2 SVGIG (reference sequence). The CDR3 covers 14 residues. CDR3: CAWRGDTRGGELFF. In DNA, the CDR3 is TGTGCCTGGAGGGGGGACACGAGGGGAGGGGAGCTGTTTTTT.

Only a few counts were recorded for this clone. The rearrangement uses TRBV19 and TRBJ1-5, with a tentative D call TRBD1 (5 bases). V dropped 3 bases and J dropped 5 bases, with 17 bases sitting between them. CDR3 length equals 16 residues. Per germline, CDR1 LNHDA and CDR2 SQIVND (reference sequence). The DNA of the CDR3 is TGTGCCAGTAGTATGACCCTCCTGGGACTTTATCAGCCCCAGCATTTT. Translation gives CASSMTLLGLYQPQHF.

This clone was detected only a few times. The rearrangement joins TRBV6-5 to TRBJ2-1; D perhaps matches TRBD2 (6 bases). The CDR3 extends over 16 amino acids. V dropped 0 bases and J dropped 3 bases, with 12 bases sitting between them. CDR1 MNHEY and CDR2 SVGAGI come from the germline V gene. CDR3 nucleotide sequence: TGTGCCAGCAGTTACTCGGGCGGGGAGGTCTACAATGAGCAGTTCTTC. Its translation: CASSYSGGEVYNEQFF.

The rearrangement links TRBV18 to TRBJ1-3; D gene unclear. The germline V gene encodes CDR1 KGHSH and CDR2 LQKENI. The length of the CDR3 is 15 residues. V lost 0 bases and J lost 3, with 9 bases in between. The CDR3 sequence is CASSPPMGVGNTIYF. The CDR3 nucleotides read TGTGCCAGCTCACCACCAATGGGAGTTGGAAACACCATATATTTT.

This chain connects TRBV7-9 to TRBJ2-7, with D unresolved. This CDR3 region has 11 residues. The germline V and J ends were trimmed by 5 bases and 4 bases, with 6 bases remaining between them. The germline V gene has CDR1 SEHNR and CDR2 FQNEAQ (reference sequence). This CDR3 reads CASSPRYEQYF. In nucleotides, the CDR3 is TGTGCCAGCAGCCCTAGGTACGAGCAGTACTTC.

This chain connects TRBV19 to TRBJ1-2; D call uncertain. Trimming left V 8 bases short and J 1 base short, with 8 bases between. This CDR3 comprises 12 residues. From germline, CDR1 is LNHDA and CDR2 SQIVND (reference sequence). The chain's CDR3 is CASLIDNYGYTF. DNA of the CDR3: TGTGCCAGTTTAATAGATAACTATGGCTACACCTTC.

V and J are TRBV5-1 and TRBJ2-3; 8 nucleotides align to TRBD2. The germline CDR1 and CDR2 sequences are SGHRS and YFSETQ. The CDR3 runs 16 residues. The V gene end was trimmed by 0 bases and the J gene end by 2 bases; junction bases not matched to a gene: 5. The CDR3 protein is CASSLVPGGTTDTQYF. CDR3 nucleotide sequence: TGCGCCAGCAGCTTGGTGCCGGGGGGGACCACAGATACGCAGTATTTT.

V is TRBV7-9 and J is TRBJ2-3, with 9 bases aligning to TRBD2. This CDR3 is built from 16 residues. Germline CDR1 is SEHNR and CDR2 is FQNEAQ (reference sequence). The ends lost 1 base at V and 5 bases at J; junction bases unmatched: 7. CDR3 sequence reads: CASSLGPAGGQDTQYF. CDR3 DNA: TGTGCCAGCAGCTTAGGGCCTGCGGGGGGGCAAGATACGCAGTATTTT.

The J gene is TRBJ1-2, the V gene TRBV6-5; D is perhaps TRBD1 (5 bases). Per germline, CDR1 MNHEY and CDR2 SVGAGI. This CDR3 is built from 15 residues. The V and J ends lost 0 bases and 6 bases respectively, with 14 bases between them. The CDR3: CASSYSGGDADGYTF. DNA of the CDR3: TGTGCCAGCAGTTACTCGGGAGGGGATGCGGATGGCTACACCTTC.

The J gene is TRBJ1-3, the V gene TRBV11-1; no definite D call. Deletions cut 4 bases from V and 0 bases from J, with 10 bases between. This CDR3 contains 15 residues. Germline CDR1 is SGHAT and CDR2 is FQDESV (reference sequence). The CDR3 here is CASSSSRSSGNTIYF. In nucleotides, the CDR3 is TGTGCCAGCAGCTCGTCGCGAAGCTCTGGAAACACCATATATTTT. Variable domain in full (rest from reference TRBV11-1 and TRBJ1-3): EAEVAQSPRYKITEKSQAVAFWCDPISGHATLYWYRQILGQGPELLVQFQDESVVDDSQLPKDRFSAERLKGVDSTLKIQPAELGDSAMYLCASSSSRSSGNTIYFGEGSWLTVV.

J is TRBJ2-7 and V is TRBV5-1, with TRBD2 identical over 10 bases. Per germline, CDR1 SGHRS and CDR2 YFSETQ. The ends lost 0 bases at V and 7 bases at J; junction bases unmatched: 13. The CDR3 is 17 amino acids. The CDR3 region has the DNA TGCGCCAGCAGCTTGGAGAGAATTGGACTAGCGGCTGGAGAGCAGTACTTC. Its protein is CASSLERIGLAAGEQYF.

The count of this clone is one. The chain uses TRBV7-2 and TRBJ1-4; 9 bases are a match to TRBD1. Germline values: CDR1 SGHTA, CDR2 FQGNSA. Trimming cost V 0 bases and J 7 bases; bases outside gene matches: 3. The CDR3 contains 15 residues. The CDR3: CASSLAGTGSEKLFF. In DNA, the CDR3 is TGTGCCAGCAGCTTAGCCGGGACAGGGAGTGAAAAACTGTTTTTT.

The chain combines TRBV18 with TRBJ1-1; 8 bases line up with TRBD1. Germline CDR1 and CDR2: KGHSH and LQKENI. The CDR3 extends over 14 amino acids. After removal of 6 bases from V and 3 bases from J, the junction contained 6 bases not matched to a gene. The CDR3 protein is CASSYRGGDTEAFF. The CDR3 DNA sequence: TGTGCCAGCTCGTACAGGGGGGGCGACACTGAAGCTTTCTTT.

V gene TRBV27 combines with J gene TRBJ2-3; 8 bases fit TRBD1. Trimming removed 7 bases from V and 0 bases from J; junction bases left unmatched: 9. Per the germline V gene, CDR1 is MNHEY and CDR2 is SMNVEV (reference sequence). CDR3 length: 16 residues. The CDR3 DNA reads TGTGCCAGCAAAATAAGACAGGGGTTTAGCACAGATACGCAGTATTTT. This sequence encodes CASKIRQGFSTDTQYF.

The rearrangement joins TRBV12-3 or TRBV12-4 to TRBJ2-2; no reliable D call. The length of the CDR3 is 12 residues. Trimming removed 7 bases at V and 6 bases at J, with 9 bases between. CDR3 amino acids: CASTPSSGELFF. CDR3 sequence (DNA): TGTGCCAGCACCCCGAGTTCCGGGGAGCTGTTTTTT.

The rearrangement joins TRBV7-2 to TRBJ2-7; D perhaps matches TRBD1 (5 bases). Trimming stripped 0 bases from V and 6 bases from J, with 12 bases between. The germline gives CDR1 SGHTA, CDR2 FQGNSA. The CDR3 runs to 14 residues. The CDR3 DNA reads as TGTGCCAGCAGCTTAGCCAGGGCCCCGACCGAGCAGTACTTC. Its translation: CASSLARAPTEQYF.

The gene calls are TRBV6-6 and TRBJ1-1; D gene unclear. CDR3 size: 12 residues. V shed 4 bases and J shed 11 bases, with 14 bases lying between them. Germline CDR1 MNHNY, CDR2 SVGAGI (reference sequence). CDR3 sequence (DNA): TGTGCCAGCAGTTCCGGGGAGAGTCTGGCTTTCTTT. Protein sequence: CASSSGESLAFF.

The chain carries TRBV7-6 and TRBJ2-1; tentative D call: TRBD2 (7 bases). The CDR3 is 13 amino acids. Germline-derived CDR1 and CDR2 are SGHVS and FNYEAQ. The CDR3: CAIAGGGHNEQFF. In nucleotides, the CDR3 is TGTGCAATTGCTGGGGGGGGCCACAATGAGCAGTTCTTC.

The rearrangement uses TRBV4-1 and TRBJ1-3; unclear D gene. The germline gives CDR1 MGHRA, CDR2 YSYEKL. V gave up 0 bases and J gave up 4 bases, with 10 bases separating them. The CDR3 is made up of 15 amino acids. The CDR3 loop is CASSQERGRGNTIYF. The CDR3 DNA reads as TGCGCCAGCAGCCAAGAACGGGGTAGGGGAAACACCATATATTTT.

This clone has only a few counts. The chain combines TRBV2 with TRBJ2-1; TRBD2 aligns across 15 bases. The length of the CDR3 is 15 residues. From germline, CDR1 is SNHLY and CDR2 FYNNEI. V lost 5 bases, J lost 14 bases, and 10 bases stayed unmatched. CDR3 residues: CASSKGLAGGPFEFF. The CDR3 DNA reads TGTGCCAGCAGTAAAGGACTAGCGGGGGGGCCCTTCGAGTTCTTC. The variable domain in full, with the rest retrieved from reference TRBV2 and TRBJ2-1, is EPEVTQTPSHQVTQMGQEVILRCVPISNHLYFYWYRQILGQKVEFLVSFYNNEISEKSEIFDDQFSVERPDGSNFTLKIRSTKLEDSAMYFCASSKGLAGGPFEFFGPGTRLTVL.

V and J are TRBV6-4 and TRBJ2-3; possibly TRBD2 for D (5 bases). This CDR3 is 13 amino acids long. The V gene lost 8 bases and the J gene lost 6 bases, with 15 bases spanning the gap. Germline V gives CDR1 MRHNA, CDR2 SNTAGT. The CDR3 nucleotides read TGTGCCAGCGGCGCAGGAGGAGTCGATACGCAGTATTTT. It is translated as CASGAGGVDTQYF.

This clone was seen a handful of times. This chain links TRBV9 with TRBJ1-6; D remains ambiguous. This CDR3 spans 13 amino acids. V shed 4 bases and J shed 10 bases, with 12 bases lying between them. CDR1 is SGDLS, CDR2 YYNGEE, per germline. CDR3: CASSSAGYSPLHF. The CDR3, as DNA: TGTGCCAGCAGCTCAGCAGGTTACTCACCCCTCCACTTT.

The J gene is TRBJ1-1, the V gene TRBV11-2; 9 bases fit TRBD1. The CDR3 contains 16 residues. V was clipped by 8 bases and J by 5 bases; unmatched bases: 15. Germline CDR1 SGHAT, CDR2 FQNNGV. The CDR3: CASSKGQGGGGTEAFF. The CDR3, as DNA: TGTGCCAGCTCCAAGGGACAGGGAGGCGGGGGGACTGAAGCTTTCTTT.

In this sample, this clone turned up a few times. The chain links TRBV7-9 to TRBJ2-5; D not certain. This CDR3 is built from 13 residues. Trimming took 1 base from V and 3 from J, leaving 6 bases between them. Germline loops: CDR1 SEHNR, CDR2 FQNEAQ (reference sequence). This chain's CDR3 is CASSLGAKETQYF. DNA of the CDR3: TGTGCCAGCAGCTTAGGGGCGAAAGAGACCCAGTACTTC.

The chain employs TRBV6-2 or TRBV6-3 and TRBJ1-2; D is undetermined. The CDR3 consists of 13 residues. Germline V gene sequence: CDR1 MNHEY, CDR2 SVGEGT. Trimming took 4 bases from V and 4 from J, leaving 10 bases between them. The CDR3 spells CASSSRTGYGYTF. In nucleotides, the CDR3 is TGTGCCAGCAGTTCCCGGACTGGCTATGGCTACACCTTC.

The chain has TRBV27 and TRBJ2-6, with 7 bases aligning to TRBD1. The CDR3 spans 15 residues. CDR1 and CDR2 (germline): MNHEY, SMNVEV (reference sequence). The V segment lost 6 bases and the J segment 3 bases; nucleotides outside the gene matches: 5. In DNA, the CDR3 is TGTGCCAGCAGACTAGGGGGCGGTGGGGCCAACGTCCTGACTTTC. This encodes CASRLGGGGANVLTF.

This clone has just a few counts. V gene TRBV18 combines with J gene TRBJ1-2; D is perhaps TRBD1 (5 bases). The V end lost 0 bases, the J end lost 6 bases, and 11 bases lay between the germline ends. The germline V gene has CDR1 KGHSH and CDR2 LQKENI. This CDR3 comprises 14 residues. CDR3 protein: CASSPPGRADGYTF. In DNA form, the CDR3 reads TGTGCCAGCTCACCACCGGGCAGGGCCGATGGCTACACCTTC.

Here the CDR3 DNA reads TGTGCCAGCAGCCCGTCGGGTCAGGGCGGTGAAGCTTTCTTT. Translated: CASSPSGQGGEAFF. This sequence joins TRBV13 and TRBJ1-1; D perhaps matches TRBD1 (5 bases). CDR1 is PRHDT and CDR2 is FYEKMQ in the germline V gene (reference sequence). This CDR3 is built from 14 residues. V was clipped by 5 bases and J by 7 bases, with 17 bases between them.